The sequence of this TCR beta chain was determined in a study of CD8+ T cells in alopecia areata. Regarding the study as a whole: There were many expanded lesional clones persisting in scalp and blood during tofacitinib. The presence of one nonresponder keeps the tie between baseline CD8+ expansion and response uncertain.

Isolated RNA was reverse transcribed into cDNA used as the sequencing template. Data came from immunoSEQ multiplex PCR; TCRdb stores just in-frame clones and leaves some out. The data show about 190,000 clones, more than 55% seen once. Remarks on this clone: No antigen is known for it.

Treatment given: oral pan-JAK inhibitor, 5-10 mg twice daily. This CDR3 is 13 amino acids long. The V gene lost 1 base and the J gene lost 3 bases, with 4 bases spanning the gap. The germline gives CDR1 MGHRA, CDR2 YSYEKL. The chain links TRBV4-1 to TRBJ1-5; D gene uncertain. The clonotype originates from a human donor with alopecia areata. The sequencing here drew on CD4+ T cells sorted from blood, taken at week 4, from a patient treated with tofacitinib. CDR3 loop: CASSQGPNQPQHF. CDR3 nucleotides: TGCGCCAGCAGCCAAGGACCCAATCAGCCCCAGCATTTT.